The 28 T cell receptor beta chains reported below all come from one sample, sequenced in a study of shared clonotypes between healthy human individuals. Produced via immunoSEQ multiplex PCR; TCRdb's table is partial and in-frame only. The table records roughly 1.5 million clones, about 98% of them present only once. Sequences were obtained from naive CD4+ T cells sorted from blood. Subset specified: CD45RA+ positively selected. The receptors come from a young man in good health.

This chain links TRBV2 with TRBJ2-3; 13 bases are a match to TRBD2. The J segment lost 2 bases and the V segment lost 6 bases, leaving 11 bases of the junction unmatched. The length of the CDR3 is 18 residues. From germline, CDR1 is SNHLY and CDR2 FYNNEI. CDR3 sequence: CASSRDTGLAGSTDTQYF. CDR3 nucleotide sequence: TGTGCCAGCAGCCGGGACACGGGACTAGCGGGGTCCACAGATACGCAGTATTTT.

CDR3 DNA: TGTGCCAGAATAGGGACCCAGCAGTACTTC. Translated: CARIGTQQYF. The J gene is TRBJ2-7, the V gene TRBV21-1. TRBV21-1 is labeled a pseudogene. The CDR3 spans 10 residues.

The chain combines TRBV11-2 with TRBJ2-7; D unclear. Trimming pared 0 bases from V and 2 bases from J, leaving 5 bases between. The CDR3 extends over 13 amino acids. Germline V gene data show CDR1 as SGHAT and CDR2 as FQNNGV. As DNA, the CDR3 is TGTGCCAGCAGCTTAGATGGGACCTACGAGCAGTACTTC. Translation: CASSLDGTYEQYF.

The chain links TRBV7-8 to TRBJ2-7; TRBD2 matches at 9 bases. This CDR3 contains 19 residues. V shed 6 bases, J shed 4 bases, and the junction held 22 bases outside the gene matches. Germline V gives CDR1 SGHVS, CDR2 FQNEAQ. DNA of the CDR3: TGTGCCAGCAGGCCTAGATGGGCGGGAGGGTCCCCAGGAGGGTACGAGCAGTACTTC. Its translation: CASRPRWAGGSPGGYEQYF.

The CDR3 region is CASRPEDAGPARYEQYF. In DNA, the CDR3 is TGTGCCAGCAGACCAGAGGATGCGGGACCGGCACGTTACGAGCAGTACTTC. The genes are TRBV28 and TRBJ2-7; D perhaps matches TRBD2 (6 bases). Trimming left V 6 bases short and J 4 bases short, with 25 bases between. The V gene's germline CDR1 is MDHEN and CDR2 SYDVKM. The CDR3 extends over 17 amino acids.

V and J are TRBV5-5 and TRBJ2-1; 12 nucleotides match TRBD2. V dropped 4 bases and J dropped 5; count of bases not matched to a gene: 4. The CDR3 contains 15 residues. Germline assignment: CDR1 SGHKS and CDR2 YYEKEE (reference sequence). The CDR3 loop reads CASSLAGGPHNEQFF. The CDR3, as DNA: TGTGCCAGCAGCCTAGCGGGAGGGCCACACAATGAGCAGTTCTTC.

The chain employs TRBV10-3 and TRBJ2-1; 8 bases line up with TRBD2. This CDR3 comprises 16 residues. The V segment lost 4 bases and the J segment 6 bases; nucleotides outside the gene matches: 11. CDR1 is ENHRY, CDR2 SYGVKD, per germline. CDR3 sequence reads: CAISVGSLAGSNEQFF. The CDR3 DNA is TGTGCCATCAGTGTCGGTAGTCTAGCGGGCTCCAATGAGCAGTTCTTC.

The J gene is TRBJ2-3, the V gene TRBV7-9; D gene uncertain. CDR3 length: 12 amino acids. Deletions cut 5 bases from V and 3 bases from J, with 6 bases between. Germline values: CDR1 SEHNR, CDR2 FQNEAQ (reference sequence). The CDR3 DNA is TGTGCCAGCAGCGATCAGACAGATACGCAGTATTTT. It translates to CASSDQTDTQYF. Complete variable domain (other parts from reference TRBV7-9 and TRBJ2-3): DTGVSQNPRHKITKRGQNVTFRCDPISEHNRLYWYRQTLGQGPEFLTYFQNEAQLEKSRLLSDRFSAERPKGSFSTLEIQRTEQGDSAMYLCASSDQTDTQYFGPGTRLTVL.

V and J are TRBV15 and TRBJ2-4; tentatively, D is TRBD2 (6 bases). In germline, CDR1 is LNHNV, CDR2 YYDKDF (reference sequence). V shed 5 bases and J shed 4 bases, with 21 bases lying between them. CDR3 length: 17 residues. The CDR3, as DNA: TGTGCCACCAGCCTATACGGGGGTCCCGGCGGAAAAAACATTCAGTACTTC. Amino acid sequence: CATSLYGGPGGKNIQYF.

Here the CDR3 reads CASSEVGAGTDTQYF. The DNA for the CDR3 is TGTGCCAGCAGTGAAGTAGGAGCAGGCACAGATACGCAGTATTTT. This sequence joins TRBV6-1 and TRBJ2-3; D gene ambiguous. Germline CDR1 and CDR2: MNHNS and SASEGT. The CDR3 is made up of 15 amino acids. V shed 1 base and J shed 1 base, with 9 bases lying between them.

Regarding this clone: An end of the junction does not agree with germline; a read error may underlie this. V and J are TRBV4-1 and TRBJ1-3; possibly TRBD1 for D (5 bases). Per germline, CDR1 MGHRA and CDR2 YSYEKL. The CDR3 is 11 amino acids. Here the CDR3 reads CASSRSRDQDF. In DNA, the CDR3 is TGCGCCAGCAGCCGCTCCCGGGACCAGGATTTT.

V usage is TRBV5-4 and J usage is TRBJ1-2; D gene uncertain. V lost 3 bases and J 6 bases, leaving 18 bases between the germline ends. CDR3 size: 15 residues. Germline CDR1 and CDR2: SGHNT and YYREEE (reference sequence). The CDR3 DNA follows: TGTGCCAGCAGCTCATCGTCGACGCTGTTGGATGGCTACACCTTC. This codes for CASSSSSTLLDGYTF.

V is TRBV23-1 and J is TRBJ2-3; 10 nucleotides align to TRBD2. TRBV23-1 is an open reading frame, and its role is uncertain. V was clipped by 0 bases and J by 0 bases; unmatched bases: 3. The CDR3 totals 17 residues. CDR3 sequence reads: CASSQSLAGVSTDTQYF. The DNA for the CDR3 is TGCGCCAGCAGTCAATCGCTAGCGGGGGTTAGCACAGATACGCAGTATTTT.

In this sample, this clone turned up once. This chain uses TRBV6-1 with TRBJ2-7; either TRBD1 or TRBD2 may supply D (5 bases each). The CDR3 runs to 13 residues. V lost 3 bases to trimming and J lost 7 bases, with 13 bases between them. Germline V gene sequence: CDR1 MNHNS, CDR2 SASEGT. The CDR3 sequence is CASSDGTPSEQYF. As DNA, the CDR3 is TGTGCCAGCAGTGATGGGACCCCTTCGGAGCAGTACTTC.

This clone was observed a single time. The chain carries TRBV15 and TRBJ2-3, with D possibly being TRBD2 (6 bases). Germline V gene data show CDR1 as LNHNV and CDR2 as YYDKDF (reference sequence). This CDR3 spans 13 amino acids. Trimming cost V 7 bases and J 1 base, with 9 bases left between them. CDR3 nucleotide sequence: TGTGCCACCAAAGTAGCGGGCACAGATACGCAGTATTTT. Protein sequence: CATKVAGTDTQYF.

This chain uses TRBV7-6 with TRBJ2-1; 8 bases match TRBD1. The CDR3 spans 15 residues. Trimming at V came to 5 bases and at J to 0 bases, leaving 3 bases not matched to a gene. CDR1 is SGHVS, CDR2 FNYEAQ, per germline. The DNA of the CDR3 is TGTGCCAGCAGCCCAGGACAGGGCTCCTACAATGAGCAGTTCTTC. Protein product: CASSPGQGSYNEQFF.

This chain joins TRBV29-1 and TRBJ1-5; a weak D match, TRBD1 (5 bases). The CDR3 has 13 amino acids. Germline V gene lookup returns CDR1 SQVTM and CDR2 ANQGSEA. Trimming stripped 6 bases from V and 7 bases from J, with 16 bases between. The CDR3 bases are TGCAGCGTAAAAGCGGGGGTGGAGCAGCCCCAGCATTTT. Its protein is CSVKAGVEQPQHF.

This rearrangement joins TRBV5-1 to TRBJ2-1, with D maybe TRBD2 (5 bases). There are 20 residues in the CDR3. V was shortened by 4 bases and J by 0 bases, with 26 bases between the two germline ends. The germline CDR1 and CDR2 sequences are SGHRS and YFSETQ. The CDR3 loop reads CASSPQLFGVTISSYNEQFF. CDR3 in DNA: TGCGCCAGCAGCCCCCAGTTGTTCGGGGTAACAATAAGCTCCTACAATGAGCAGTTCTTC.

CDR3 bases: TGTGCCAGCTCAGCATGGAAGGGGGTAACCTACAATGAGCAGTTCTTC. This codes for CASSAWKGVTYNEQFF. The chain links TRBV18 to TRBJ2-1; D might be TRBD1 (6 bases). The V and J ends lost 5 bases and 2 bases respectively, with 16 bases between them. The CDR3 length is 16 residues. Germline CDR1 and CDR2: KGHSH and LQKENI.

This chain uses TRBV18 with TRBJ2-3; D assignment may be TRBD1 or TRBD2 (5 bases each). Trimming left V 7 bases short and J 3 bases short, with 17 bases between. The CDR3 covers 15 residues. Germline V gives CDR1 KGHSH, CDR2 LQKENI. The CDR3 DNA follows: TGTGCCAGCTTGGGCAGGGCTCCGGGGACAGATACGCAGTATTTT. Translation gives CASLGRAPGTDTQYF.

In its sample, this clone was seen once. The CDR3 coding sequence is TGTGCCAGTAGTCCCCGGGACAGAAACTACAATGAGCAGTTCTTC. Its translation is CASSPRDRNYNEQFF. The chain has TRBV19 and TRBJ2-1, with 7 bases identical to TRBD1. The CDR3 loop spans 15 amino acids. Germline assignment: CDR1 LNHDA and CDR2 SQIVND (reference sequence). V lost 5 bases, J lost 3 bases, and 7 bases stayed unmatched.

The chain has TRBV5-4 and TRBJ1-2; D uncertain. Trimming pared 0 bases from V and 3 bases from J, leaving 15 bases between. The germline CDR1 and CDR2 sequences are SGHNT and YYREEE (reference sequence). This CDR3 is built from 16 residues. CDR3 in amino acids: CASSLVRAERDYGYTF. DNA of the CDR3: TGTGCCAGCAGCTTGGTTAGGGCGGAAAGAGACTATGGCTACACCTTC.

The rearrangement joins TRBV9 to TRBJ2-1; 11 bases line up with TRBD2. The germline V gene has CDR1 SGDLS and CDR2 YYNGEE. Trimming removed 4 bases from V and 12 bases from J; junction bases left unmatched: 18. The CDR3 length is 17 residues. The CDR3 region is CASSPPLGLAGGVRQFF. CDR3 nucleotides: TGTGCCAGCAGCCCACCCCTGGGGCTAGCGGGAGGAGTAAGGCAGTTCTTC. The full variable domain, with the rest looked up from reference TRBV9 and TRBJ2-1, is DSGVTQTPKHLITATGQRVTLRCSPRSGDLSVYWYQQSLDQGLQFLIQYYNGEERAKGNILERFSAQQFPDLHSELNLSSLELGDSALYFCASSPPLGLAGGVRQFFGPGTRLTVL.

In this sample, this clone turned up once. The chain links TRBV29-1 to TRBJ2-3, with D possibly matching TRBD1 (8 bases). V shed 6 bases and J shed 1 base, with 17 bases lying between them. From germline, CDR1 is SQVTM and CDR2 ANQGSEA. This CDR3 region has 15 residues. The DNA for the CDR3 is TGCAGCGTCCAGGGGGCGGGAGCTGGCACAGATACGCAGTATTTT. Translating gives CSVQGAGAGTDTQYF.

CDR3 DNA: TGCGCCAGCAGTGAGGGACAGGGGGCCAACAATGAGCAGTTCTTC. Translated: CASSEGQGANNEQFF. This chain connects TRBV10-1 to TRBJ2-1; the match to TRBD1 covers 11 bases. V trimming: 2 bases; J trimming: 5 bases; junction bases outside the gene matches: 2. Germline V gives CDR1 WNHNN, CDR2 SYGVQD (reference sequence). This CDR3 contains 15 residues.

The V gene is TRBV9, the J gene TRBJ2-7; perhaps D is TRBD1 or TRBD2 (6 bases each). The CDR3 is 14 residues long. The germline gives CDR1 SGDLS, CDR2 YYNGEE. The V and J ends lost 0 bases and 6 bases respectively, with 13 bases between them. DNA of the CDR3: TGTGCCAGCAGCGTAGCTACGGGGGCCGGCGAGCAGTACTTC. It specifies CASSVATGAGEQYF.

The gene calls are TRBV7-8 and TRBJ2-7, with D hard to call. V was cut by 2 bases and J by 0 bases, with 8 bases left in between. Germline lookup yields CDR1 SGHVS and CDR2 FQNEAQ. The CDR3 has 14 residues. The CDR3 nucleotides read TGTGCCAGCAGCTTATCACCAGTCTCCTACGAGCAGTACTTC. Translated: CASSLSPVSYEQYF.

V gene TRBV19 combines with J gene TRBJ2-2, with 9 bases aligning to TRBD1. The V gene's germline CDR1 is LNHDA and CDR2 SQIVND (reference sequence). Trimming took 6 bases from V and 1 from J; bases not matched to a gene: 3. There are 15 residues in the CDR3. CDR3 loop: CASSRQGGNTGELFF. In DNA form, the CDR3 reads TGTGCCAGTAGCCGACAGGGGGGGAACACCGGGGAGCTGTTTTTT.